Only a few counts were recorded for the clone carrying this TCR beta chain. The V end lost 1 base, the J end lost 5 bases, and 6 bases lay between the germline ends. Germline assignment: CDR1 SNHLY and CDR2 FYNNEI. The CDR3 is 13 residues long. This sample stems from a study of T-cell memory formation after mild COVID-19. TCRdb re-derived calls from the 5' RACE reads in MiXCR, one entry per CDR3 protein. The data contain about 200,000 distinct CDR3 sequences, around 8.8% of them seen just once; the ten biggest clones take up 3.5%. The sample was PBMCs or a T cell subset sorted from them (not recorded which). This receptor was obtained from a man aged 18 to 35 who had mild COVID-19 (a few samples of this study predate the infection). Cell type and time point are not known. The J gene is TRBJ2-4, the V gene TRBV2; D is undetermined. The CDR3 DNA sequence: TGTGCCAGCAGTGAAGGGCAGGAAAACATTCAGTACTTC. This sequence encodes CASSEGQENIQYF.